This T cell receptor (beta chain) was sequenced in a study of low-dose radiotherapy and immunotherapy resistance in tumors. The overall study: Oral administration of aspirin 300 mg daily occurred for four cycles, commencing at cycle 1 day 1.

Using a constant-region primer together with a V-primer adapter, TCRs were subjected to around 20 PCR cycles of amplification. TCRdb called the reads again in MiXCR, with one record for every CDR3 protein. The sample lists roughly 46,000 distinct CDR3 sequences, around 11% seen once, with 5.5% to 7.5% in the top ten. The germline V gene has CDR1 GTSNPN and CDR2 SVGIG (reference sequence). This CDR3 spans 14 amino acids. V was clipped by 1 base and J by 5 bases, with 14 bases between them. This clonotype showed up many times. Indicated time point: before trial treatment. Material: PBMCs, obtained before treatment. The V gene is TRBV30, the J gene TRBJ1-1; TRBD1 is a possible D gene (5 bases). This sequence was found in a female donor with ovarian cancer. CDR3 nucleotides: TGTGCCTGGAGTGGGTTCGAGGGGAAAACTGAAGCTTTCTTT. It is translated as CAWSGFEGKTEAFF.